This is a list of T cell receptor beta chains from one sample in a study of early T cells in non-severe SARS-CoV-2 infection. TCRdb re-called the 5' RACE reads with MiXCR, one entry per CDR3 protein. The sample has under 85,000 distinct CDR3 sequences; about 12% are singletons. The material sequenced was whole blood. Every receptor here comes from an adult who was a healthcare worker with PCR-confirmed SARS-CoV-2 infection or an uninfected control (not recorded which). The CDR3 runs from the conserved cysteine through the conserved F or W. The D gene is left open where the match is weak. The size entry is marked missing in some rows and otherwise reads once, few, many or a size class.

many,TRBV20-1,14,TRBJ2-5,TRBD2,TGCAGTGCTAGAGATGGACTAGCGGTAGAGACCCAGTACTTC,CSARDGLAVETQYF
.,TRBV18,12,TRBJ2-5,.,TGTGCCAGCTCACCGGAGCGGGAGACCCAGTACTTC,CASSPERETQYF
.,TRBV5-1,16,TRBJ2-3,.,TGCGCCAGCAATGGGGGTTGGACTTTTGGAGTAGATACGCAGTATTTT,CASNGGWTFGVDTQYF
many,TRBV20-1,13,TRBJ2-5,.,TGCAGTGCTAGAGATCTCGGGTTAAAGACCCAGTACTTC,CSARDLGLKTQYF
many,TRBV6-2/TRBV6-3,15,TRBJ1-1,.,TGTGCCAGCAGACCCGCGGTTACAAAGAACACTGAAGCTTTCTTT,CASRPAVTKNTEAFF
many,TRBV7-2,15,TRBJ2-7,.,TGTGCCAGCAGCGTAGGGGGGGCCAACTCCTACGAGCAGTACTTC,CASSVGGANSYEQYF
.,TRBV2,14,TRBJ2-7,.,TGTGCCAGCAGTCGAAGGGCCGAAATTAACGAGCAGTACTTC,CASSRRAEINEQYF
few,TRBV20-1,15,TRBJ1-1,.,TGCAGTGCTAGAGATCCCGTCAGGGGAAGCACTGAAGCTTTCTTT,CSARDPVRGSTEAFF
few,TRBV20-1,14,TRBJ1-1,.,TGCAGTGCGACGTCCGGGACCACGAACACTGAAGCTTTCTTT,CSATSGTTNTEAFF
many,TRBV7-6,12,TRBJ2-7,.,TGTGCCAGCAGCGTCAGGAGGGGCGAGCAGTACTTC,CASSVRRGEQYF
many,TRBV7-2,11,TRBJ2-2,.,TGTGCCAGCAGCATGGACCGTATACTGTTTTTT,CASSMDRILFF
.,TRBV18,15,TRBJ2-7,TRBD1,TGTGCCAGCTCACCAGCGGGACAGGGATTTTACGAGCAGTACTTC,CASSPAGQGFYEQYF
many,TRBV5-1,16,TRBJ2-2,TRBD2,TGCGCCAGCAGCTCCCCTAGCGGGGGTGACACCGGGGAGCTGTTTTTT,CASSSPSGGDTGELFF
few,TRBV14,14,TRBJ2-1,.,TGTGCCAGCAGCCAAGTAATAGGTTACAATGAGCAGTTCTTC,CASSQVIGYNEQFF
.,TRBV6-5,16,TRBJ2-6,.,TGTGCCAGCAGTTACTCCAAGAACTCTGGGGCCAACGTCCTGACTTTC,CASSYSKNSGANVLTF
.,TRBV7-8,17,TRBJ2-7,.,TGTGCCAGCAGTTCCCTTGTTTCAGGAGCCAACTCCTACGAGCAGTACTTC,CASSSLVSGANSYEQYF
few,TRBV29-1,14,TRBJ1-1,.,TGCAGCGCTCGACGGACAGCCATGAACACTGAAGCTTTCTTT,CSARRTAMNTEAFF
.,TRBV7-2,15,TRBJ2-7,TRBD1,TGTGCCAGCAGCTATCCTGACAGGGGACTCTTCGAGCAGTACTTC,CASSYPDRGLFEQYF
few,TRBV5-5,17,TRBJ1-6,TRBD1,TGTGCCAGCAGGACCGGGACAGGCCTTTTGCGGAATTCACCCCTCCACTTT,CASRTGTGLLRNSPLHF
.,TRBV4-1,13,TRBJ2-7,TRBD1,TGCGCCAGCAGCAGGGGACAGTACTACGAGCAGTACTTC,CASSRGQYYEQYF
.,TRBV30,15,TRBJ1-5,.,TGTGCCTGGAGTGTCGACGGAAGGGGCAATCAGCCCCAGCATTTT,CAWSVDGRGNQPQHF
many,TRBV18,15,TRBJ1-1,.,TGTGCCAGCTCACCGCTGGGACCCTTGAACACTGAAGCTTTCTTT,CASSPLGPLNTEAFF
.,TRBV15,16,TRBJ1-6,TRBD1,TGTGCCACCAGCAGAGATGGGGACAGGGAGGCATCACCCCTCCACTTT,CATSRDGDREASPLHF
few,TRBV29-1,14,TRBJ2-4,TRBD1,TGCAGCGTAGGGGACAGGGCCGGGGTAAACATTCAGTACTTC,CSVGDRAGVNIQYF
.,TRBV9,14,TRBJ1-6,.,TGTGCCAGCAGCGTAGGAGGCTATAATTCACCCCTCCACTTT,CASSVGGYNSPLHF
many,TRBV12-3/TRBV12-4,14,TRBJ2-1,.,TGTGCCAGCACTCCAGTAGCAAAGGGTAATGAGCAGTTCTTC,CASTPVAKGNEQFF
many,TRBV7-2,12,TRBJ2-7,.,TGTGCCAGCAGCTTGGATTTCTACGAGCAGTACTTC,CASSLDFYEQYF
few,TRBV5-1,15,TRBJ2-1,.,TGCGCCAGCAGCACGTTGGGCAGTACCTACAATGAGCAGTTCTTC,CASSTLGSTYNEQFF
.,TRBV28,14,TRBJ1-5,.,TGTGCCAGCAAGCAGCCTTATAGCAATCAGCCCCAGCATTTT,CASKQPYSNQPQHF
many,TRBV20-1,15,TRBJ2-2,.,TGCAGTGCTAGAATCGCAGGGCGGAACACCGGGGAGCTGTTTTTT,CSARIAGRNTGELFF
.,TRBV27,18,TRBJ2-5,TRBD2,TGTGCCAGCAGTCCGCCTGATATACCAGCGGGAGGGCAGGAGACCCAGTACTTC,CASSPPDIPAGGQETQYF